This TCR beta chain was captured by sequencing in a study of Graves' ophthalmopathy and Graves' hyperthyroidism. This clonotype was recorded many times. Its antigen is not known. TCR beta CDR3 amplification used RNA transcripts. Second-round multiplex PCR came after first-round RT-PCR with HTBI primers. TCRdb reanalysed the multiplex PCR reads using MiXCR and keeps one entry per CDR3 protein. The table includes some 400,000 distinct CDR3 sequences, 15% to 20% detected once. Findings of the study overall: With roughly 69% sensitivity and roughly 76% specificity, the model predicted ophthalmopathy progression. Thyroid clonotypes that were expanded above 0.001 frequency mostly also appeared in blood.

The PBMCs were taken from roughly 9.3 ml of fresh peripheral blood. The sample was peripheral blood. This receptor was taken from a woman under 30 with Graves' ophthalmopathy.

CDR3 in DNA: TGCAGTGCCACTCCGGGAGAGGGGTACGAGCAGTACTTC. This sequence encodes CSATPGEGYEQYF. The V gene is TRBV20-1, the J gene TRBJ2-7, with D possibly being TRBD2 (6 bases). Germline CDR1 reads DFQATT; CDR2 reads SNEGSKA (reference sequence). With 6 bases removed from V and 4 bases from J, the gap between germline ends came to 16 bases. The CDR3 has 13 residues.